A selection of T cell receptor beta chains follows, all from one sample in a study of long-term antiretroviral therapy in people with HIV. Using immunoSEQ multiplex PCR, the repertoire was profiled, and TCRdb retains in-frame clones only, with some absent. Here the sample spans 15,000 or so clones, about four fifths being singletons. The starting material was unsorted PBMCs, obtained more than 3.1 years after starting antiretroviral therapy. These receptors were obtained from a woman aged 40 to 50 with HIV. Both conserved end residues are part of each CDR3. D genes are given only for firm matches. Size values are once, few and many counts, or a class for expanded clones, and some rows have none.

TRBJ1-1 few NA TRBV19 CASSIWGAENTEAFF TGTGCCAGTAGTATTTGGGGGGCTGAGAACACTGAAGCTTTCTTT
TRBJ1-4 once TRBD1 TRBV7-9 CAGGGQGAPNEKLFF TGTGCCGGGGGCGGCCAGGGGGCGCCTAATGAAAAACTGTTTTTT
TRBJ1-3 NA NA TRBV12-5 CATRREGRASSGNTIYF TGTGCTACCCGAAGGGAGGGACGGGCCAGCTCTGGAAACACCATATATTTT
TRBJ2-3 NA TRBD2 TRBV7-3 CASSATSGDTDTQYF TGTGCCAGCAGCGCAACCAGCGGGGACACAGATACGCAGTATTTT
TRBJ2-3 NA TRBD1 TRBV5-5 CASSPPVGTASTDTQYF TGTGCCAGCAGCCCGCCCGTGGGGACAGCCAGCACAGATACGCAGTATTTT
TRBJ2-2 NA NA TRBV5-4 CASSPTRTFRTGELFF TGTGCCAGCAGCCCCACCAGGACCTTTAGGACCGGGGAGCTGTTTTTT
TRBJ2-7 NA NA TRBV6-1 CASSEGWARYEQYF TGTGCCAGCAGTGAAGGGTGGGCGCGGTACGAGCAGTACTTC
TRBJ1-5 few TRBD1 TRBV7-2 CASSYWVAGGGDQPQHF TGTGCCAGCAGCTACTGGGTGGCAGGGGGTGGAGATCAGCCCCAGCATTTT
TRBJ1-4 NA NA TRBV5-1 CASTSGNEKLFF TGCGCCAGCACCTCGGGGAATGAAAAACTGTTTTTT
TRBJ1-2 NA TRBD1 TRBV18 CASSPPNRDRAGGYTF TGTGCCAGCTCACCTCCCAACCGGGACAGGGCTGGCGGCTACACCTTC
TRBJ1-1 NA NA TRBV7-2 CASRQGYSLNTEAFF TGTGCCAGCAGACAAGGGTACAGTTTGAACACTGAAGCTTTCTTT
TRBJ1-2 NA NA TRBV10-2 CASSESGRGSTF TGCGCCAGCAGTGAGTCGGGGAGGGGCTCCACCTTC
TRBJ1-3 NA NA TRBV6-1 CASSEARGSGNTIYF TGTGCCAGCAGTGAAGCGCGGGGGTCCGGAAACACCATATATTTT
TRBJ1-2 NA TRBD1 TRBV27 CASSPDQGTGGSYGYTF TGTGCCAGCAGTCCCGACCAGGGGACAGGGGGCTCCTATGGCTACACCTTC
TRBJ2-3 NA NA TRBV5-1 CASSSVTGGPTDTQYF TGCGCCAGCAGCTCCGTCACTGGCGGGCCCACAGATACGCAGTATTTT
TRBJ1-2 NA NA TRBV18 CASSPRTANYGYTF TGTGCCAGCTCACCACGAACAGCTAACTATGGCTACACCTTC
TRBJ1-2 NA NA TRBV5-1 CASSPRAGEGGGYTF TGCGCCAGCAGCCCCCGGGCAGGGGAAGGAGGGGGCTACACCTTC
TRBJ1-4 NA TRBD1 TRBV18 CASSVGTGDEKLFF TGTGCCAGCTCAGTCGGGACAGGGGATGAAAAACTGTTTTTT
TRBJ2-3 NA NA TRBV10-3 CAINDRADTQYF TGTGCCATCAATGACCGAGCAGATACGCAGTATTTT
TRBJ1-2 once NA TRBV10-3 CAISDSEATSYGYTF TGTGCCATCAGTGATTCGGAGGCAACATCCTATGGCTACACCTTC
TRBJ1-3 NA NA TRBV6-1 CASSDLAGAYSGNTIYF TGTGCCAGCAGTGATCTTGCAGGGGCCTACTCTGGAAACACCATATATTTT
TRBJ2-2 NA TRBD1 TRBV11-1 CASSLPSTGVAGELFF TGTGCCAGCAGCTTACCGAGCACAGGGGTGGCCGGGGAGCTGTTTTTT
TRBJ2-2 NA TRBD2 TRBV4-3 CASSQDPWGGNTGELFF TGCGCCAGCAGCCAAGATCCTTGGGGGGGGAACACCGGGGAGCTGTTTTTT
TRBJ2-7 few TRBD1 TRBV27 CASTPGQGFREQYF TGTGCCAGCACCCCGGGACAGGGTTTCCGCGAGCAGTACTTC
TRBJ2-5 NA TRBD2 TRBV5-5 CASHPGTKGTQYF TGTGCCAGTCACCCGGGGACTAAAGGGACCCAGTACTTC
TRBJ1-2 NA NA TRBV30 CAWSLAFNYGYTF TGTGCCTGGAGTTTAGCCTTCAACTATGGCTACACCTTC
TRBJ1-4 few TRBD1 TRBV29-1 CSVRYLTGNEKLFF TGCAGCGTTCGGTACTTGACAGGGAATGAAAAACTGTTTTTT
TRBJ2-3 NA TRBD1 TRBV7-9 CASSGVDRETQDTQYF TGTGCCAGCAGCGGTGTTGACAGGGAGACCCAGGATACGCAGTATTTT
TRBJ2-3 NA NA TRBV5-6 CASSLVGGGTDTQYF TGTGCCAGCAGCTTGGTCGGGGGAGGCACAGATACGCAGTATTTT
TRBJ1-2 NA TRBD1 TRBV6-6 CASSYQGQGPGYTF TGTGCCAGCAGTTACCAGGGACAGGGTCCAGGCTACACCTTC
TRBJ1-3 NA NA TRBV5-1 CASSLTGVGNTIYF TGCGCCAGCAGCTTAACGGGAGTAGGAAACACCATATATTTT
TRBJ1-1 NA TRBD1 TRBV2 CASSDWKGGNAEAFF TGTGCCAGCAGTGATTGGAAAGGGGGCAACGCTGAAGCTTTCTTT
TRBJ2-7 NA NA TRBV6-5 CASRSPRQSYEQYF TGTGCCAGCAGGTCTCCTCGGCAGTCCTACGAGCAGTACTTC
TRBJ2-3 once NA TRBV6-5 CASSYDSSTDTQYF TGTGCCAGCAGTTACGACAGTAGCACAGATACGCAGTATTTT
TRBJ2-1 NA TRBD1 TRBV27 CASSLNRQGPYNEQFF TGTGCCAGCAGTTTAAACCGACAGGGTCCGTACAATGAGCAGTTCTTC
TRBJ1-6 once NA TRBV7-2 CASSLGYGSPLHF TGTGCCAGCAGCTTAGGGTATGGGTCACCCCTCCACTTT
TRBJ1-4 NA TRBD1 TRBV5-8 CASSRGQGGEKLFF TGTGCCAGCAGCCGCGGACAGGGGGGTGAAAAACTGTTTTTT